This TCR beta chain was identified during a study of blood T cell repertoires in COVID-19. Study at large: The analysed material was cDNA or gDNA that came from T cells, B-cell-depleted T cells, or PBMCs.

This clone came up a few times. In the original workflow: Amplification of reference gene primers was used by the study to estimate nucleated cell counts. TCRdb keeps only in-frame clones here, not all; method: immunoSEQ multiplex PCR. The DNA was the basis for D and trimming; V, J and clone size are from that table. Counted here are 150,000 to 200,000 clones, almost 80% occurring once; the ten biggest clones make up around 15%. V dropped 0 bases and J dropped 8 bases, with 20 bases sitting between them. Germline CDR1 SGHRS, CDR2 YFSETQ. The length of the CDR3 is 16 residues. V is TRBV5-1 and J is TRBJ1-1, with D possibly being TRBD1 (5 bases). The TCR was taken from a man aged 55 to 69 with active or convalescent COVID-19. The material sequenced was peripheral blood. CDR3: CASSLAFPGVEGEAFF. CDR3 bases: TGCGCCAGCAGCTTGGCTTTCCCGGGGGTCGAAGGGGAAGCTTTCTTT.